The 14 T cell receptor beta chains below come from one sample, sequenced in a study of T cell changes during pregnancy in multiple sclerosis. TCRdb keeps only in-frame clones here, not all; method: immunoSEQ multiplex PCR. The table lists some 51,000 clones, 94% of them singletons. Sequences were derived from CD4+ T cells from peripheral blood mononuclear cells, sampled in the second trimester of pregnancy. All receptors come from a female donor with multiple sclerosis, enrolled in a pregnancy study.

The chain employs TRBV7-3 and TRBJ1-6; 10 nucleotides line up with TRBD1. Germline V gene lookup returns CDR1 SGHTA and CDR2 FQGTGA. The ends lost 4 bases at V and 10 bases at J; junction bases unmatched: 4. The CDR3 has 14 amino acids. CDR3 sequence reads: CASSSGTGVSPLHF. CDR3 in DNA: TGTGCCAGCAGCTCCGGGACAGGGGTCTCACCCCTCCACTTT.

The gene calls are TRBV10-2 and TRBJ2-5; 7 bases fit TRBD2. The CDR3 runs 15 residues. The V segment lost 3 bases and the J segment 4 bases; nucleotides outside the gene matches: 8. The germline gives CDR1 WSHSY, CDR2 SAAADI. The DNA of the CDR3 is TGCGCCAGCAGTGATTGGGAATCTAGCGGAGAGACCCAGTACTTC. It translates to CASSDWESSGETQYF.

V gene TRBV7-2 combines with J gene TRBJ2-5; possibly TRBD2 for D (7 bases). CDR3 length: 14 amino acids. V lost 2 bases and J lost 4, with 11 bases in between. CDR1 and CDR2 from the germline V gene are SGHTA and FQGNSA. The CDR3 loop is CASSLWRGRETQYF. CDR3 nucleotides: TGTGCCAGCAGCTTATGGCGGGGGCGAGAGACCCAGTACTTC.

The chain employs TRBV18 and TRBJ2-5; D ambiguous. With 3 bases removed from V and 1 base from J, the gap between germline ends came to 9 bases. This CDR3 region has 14 residues. CDR1 and CDR2 (germline): KGHSH, LQKENI. The CDR3 sequence: CASSPRVVQETQYF. CDR3 bases: TGTGCCAGCTCACCCCGTGTCGTCCAAGAGACCCAGTACTTC.

V is TRBV6-1 and J is TRBJ1-1; D is possibly TRBD1 (5 bases). Germline loops: CDR1 MNHNS, CDR2 SASEGT. The CDR3 length is 13 residues. V gave up 11 bases and J gave up 3 bases, with 16 bases separating them. The CDR3: CAGSRTPDTEAFF. CDR3 DNA sequence: TGTGCCGGATCTCGGACACCCGACACTGAAGCTTTCTTT.

V usage is TRBV7-3 and J usage is TRBJ2-7, with 7 nucleotides matching TRBD1. The CDR3 runs to 13 residues. J gave up 4 bases and V 4 bases, and 4 bases lay outside the gene matches. CDR1 and CDR2 (germline): SGHTA, FQGTGA. CDR3 sequence (DNA): TGTGCCAGCAGCTACCGACAGGGTTACGAGCAGTACTTC. It encodes CASSYRQGYEQYF.

This chain links TRBV7-2 with TRBJ2-7; tentative D call: TRBD2 (7 bases). CDR3 length equals 15 residues. In germline, CDR1 is SGHTA, CDR2 FQGNSA. V lost 0 bases and J lost 4, with 13 bases in between. The CDR3 DNA reads TGTGCCAGCAGCTTAGCGGGGGGGGCGGGGTACGAGCAGTACTTC. As protein: CASSLAGGAGYEQYF.

The rearrangement joins TRBV4-3 to TRBJ1-1, with D unresolved. The CDR3 has 14 amino acids. In germline, CDR1 is LGHNA, CDR2 YSLEER. With 3 bases removed from V and 1 base from J, the gap between germline ends came to 9 bases. CDR3 in amino acids: CASSQTNGNTEAFF. The CDR3, as DNA: TGCGCCAGCAGCCAGACTAATGGGAACACTGAAGCTTTCTTT.

This clone was picked up one time. The chain combines TRBV7-6 with TRBJ2-3; 7 positions match TRBD2. J lost 6 bases, V lost 2 bases, and 5 bases had no gene match. The CDR3 totals 14 residues. Germline CDR1 SGHVS, CDR2 FNYEAQ. This CDR3 reads CASSLSSGGDTQYF. CDR3 coding DNA: TGTGCCAGCAGCTTATCTAGCGGCGGTGATACGCAGTATTTT.

This sequence joins TRBV7-3 and TRBJ2-3, with 13 bases aligning to TRBD2. The germline gives CDR1 SGHTA, CDR2 FQGTGA. Losses at the gene ends were 3 bases for V and 2 bases for J; bases not matched to a gene: 8. This CDR3 is 18 amino acids long. The CDR3 loop is CASSFTSGGAGHTDTQYF. The CDR3 DNA follows: TGTGCCAGCAGCTTTACTAGCGGGGGGGCCGGGCACACAGATACGCAGTATTTT.

This chain links TRBV7-8 with TRBJ2-2; weak D call: TRBD2 (6 bases). Trimming pared 4 bases from V and 0 bases from J, leaving 9 bases between. The V gene's germline CDR1 is SGHVS and CDR2 FQNEAQ. This CDR3 contains 15 residues. The CDR3 here is CASSSGLANTGELFF. DNA of the CDR3: TGTGCCAGCAGCTCGGGACTCGCGAACACCGGGGAGCTGTTTTTT.

This chain joins TRBV9 and TRBJ2-1; 10 bases line up with TRBD2. The CDR3 totals 15 residues. V lost 3 bases, J lost 4 bases, and 4 bases stayed unmatched. Germline V gene sequence: CDR1 SGDLS, CDR2 YYNGEE. This CDR3 reads CASSAPAGGYNEQFF. DNA for the CDR3: TGTGCCAGCAGCGCCCCAGCGGGGGGGTACAATGAGCAGTTCTTC.

The chain has TRBV19 and TRBJ2-3; D possibly corresponds to TRBD2 (6 bases). CDR1 and CDR2 from the germline V gene are LNHDA and SQIVND (reference sequence). The CDR3 length is 15 residues. Trimming pared 5 bases from V and 1 base from J, leaving 13 bases between. CDR3 coding DNA: TGTGCCAGTAGTTTTCGGGGGAGCGGCACAGATACGCAGTATTTT. Protein: CASSFRGSGTDTQYF.

V and J are TRBV15 and TRBJ1-4; D is perhaps TRBD1 (6 bases). The CDR3 covers 18 residues. CDR1 and CDR2 from the germline V gene are LNHNV and YYDKDF (reference sequence). The ends were cut back, 1 base at V and 0 bases at J, with 15 bases in the middle. As DNA, the CDR3 is TGTGCCACCAGCAGAGGAATGTTTTACAGGGCAACTAATGAAAAACTGTTTTTT. Translated, it gives CATSRGMFYRATNEKLFF.